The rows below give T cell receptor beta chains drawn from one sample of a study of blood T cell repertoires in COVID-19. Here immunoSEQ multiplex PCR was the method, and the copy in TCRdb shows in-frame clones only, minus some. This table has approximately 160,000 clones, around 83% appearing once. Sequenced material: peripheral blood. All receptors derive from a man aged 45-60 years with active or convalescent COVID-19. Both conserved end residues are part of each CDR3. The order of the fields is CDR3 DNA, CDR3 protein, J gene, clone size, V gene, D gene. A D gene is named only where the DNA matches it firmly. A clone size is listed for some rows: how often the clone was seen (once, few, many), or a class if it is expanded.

CDR3nt: TGTGCCAGCAGCGCAACGGTCGACAGAAACACTGAAGCTTTCTTT
CDR3aa: CASSATVDRNTEAFF
j_gene: TRBJ1-1
abundance: -
v_gene: TRBV9
d_gene: -

CDR3nt: TGTGCCTGGAGTCGACAGGGATATGTTGGGTTCTTC
CDR3aa: CAWSRQGYVGFF
j_gene: TRBJ2-1
abundance: -
v_gene: TRBV30
d_gene: TRBD1

CDR3nt: TGTGCCAGCAGCGGACTAGCGGGAGCGGATGAGCAGTTCTTC
CDR3aa: CASSGLAGADEQFF
j_gene: TRBJ2-1
abundance: -
v_gene: TRBV2
d_gene: TRBD2

CDR3nt: TGTGCAAGTCGCTTAGCGGGACTAGCGGGGGGTTCCACAGATACGCAGTATTTT
CDR3aa: CASRLAGLAGGSTDTQYF
j_gene: TRBJ2-3
abundance: -
v_gene: TRBV12-2
d_gene: -

CDR3nt: TGTGCCTGGAGTACCCTGAGCAATGAGCAGTTCTTC
CDR3aa: CAWSTLSNEQFF
j_gene: TRBJ2-1
abundance: -
v_gene: TRBV30
d_gene: -

CDR3nt: TGTGCCAGCAGACAGATGGCTCAGGGGGATCAAGGCTACACCTTC
CDR3aa: CASRQMAQGDQGYTF
j_gene: TRBJ1-2
abundance: once
v_gene: TRBV6-5
d_gene: TRBD1

CDR3nt: TGTGCCAGCACCTCCGGGGGACAGGGCGGCTATGGCTACACCTTC
CDR3aa: CASTSGGQGGYGYTF
j_gene: TRBJ1-2
abundance: -
v_gene: TRBV18
d_gene: TRBD1

CDR3nt: TGTGCCAGCTCACCTACGGGACAGGGGCTCTACGAGCAGTACTTC
CDR3aa: CASSPTGQGLYEQYF
j_gene: TRBJ2-7
abundance: -
v_gene: TRBV18
d_gene: TRBD1

CDR3nt: TGTGCCAGCAGCTTAGGGCGGAATTATGGCTACACCTTC
CDR3aa: CASSLGRNYGYTF
j_gene: TRBJ1-2
abundance: -
v_gene: TRBV11-2
d_gene: -

CDR3nt: TGTGCCAGTAGTGGCGGAGTGATGAACTATGGCTACACCTTC
CDR3aa: CASSGGVMNYGYTF
j_gene: TRBJ1-2
abundance: -
v_gene: TRBV19
d_gene: -

CDR3nt: TGTGCCAGCAGCCAAGAATGGCTAGCACCCCAGTACTTC
CDR3aa: CASSQEWLAPQYF
j_gene: TRBJ2-5
abundance: -
v_gene: TRBV14
d_gene: -

CDR3nt: TGTGCCAGCAGCCAGTTTGCAGGAAGCTCCTATAATTCACCCCTCCACTTT
CDR3aa: CASSQFAGSSYNSPLHF
j_gene: TRBJ1-6
abundance: -
v_gene: TRBV14
d_gene: -

CDR3nt: TGTGCCAGCAGCCCAGGGGCCGGCCGACGAAAACCAAATGAAAAACTGTTTTTT
CDR3aa: CASSPGAGRRKPNEKLFF
j_gene: TRBJ1-4
abundance: -
v_gene: TRBV5-6
d_gene: -

CDR3nt: TGTGCCATCAGTGGGGGACAGGGCAGCTCCTACGAGCAGTACTTC
CDR3aa: CAISGGQGSSYEQYF
j_gene: TRBJ2-7
abundance: -
v_gene: TRBV10-3
d_gene: TRBD1

CDR3nt: TGTGCCAGCATGACTAGCGGGGTCTACGAGCAGTACTTC
CDR3aa: CASMTSGVYEQYF
j_gene: TRBJ2-7
abundance: -
v_gene: TRBV25-1
d_gene: TRBD2

CDR3nt: TGTGCCAGCAGCTCGCGACAGGGTCGTCAGCCCCAGCATTTT
CDR3aa: CASSSRQGRQPQHF
j_gene: TRBJ1-5
abundance: -
v_gene: TRBV5-6
d_gene: TRBD1

CDR3nt: TGTGCCAGCAGCCGGGTGGCAGTCTACGAGCAGTACTTC
CDR3aa: CASSRVAVYEQYF
j_gene: TRBJ2-7
abundance: -
v_gene: TRBV5-6
d_gene: -

CDR3nt: TGTGCCAGCAGCCCGGGGTCCACTAACTATGGCTACACCTTC
CDR3aa: CASSPGSTNYGYTF
j_gene: TRBJ1-2
abundance: -
v_gene: TRBV11-3
d_gene: -

CDR3nt: TGTGCCAGCTCACCACCGTCTCTTCTAGGGGAGCTGTTTTTT
CDR3aa: CASSPPSLLGELFF
j_gene: TRBJ2-2
abundance: -
v_gene: TRBV18
d_gene: -

CDR3nt: TGCGCCAGCTGCCCAGCGGGGGGGCGAGATACGCAGTATTTT
CDR3aa: CASCPAGGRDTQYF
j_gene: TRBJ2-3
abundance: once
v_gene: TRBV5-1
d_gene: TRBD2

CDR3nt: TGTGCCAGTAGTACCCGACAGGGGCTGAGGGACCGACGCAACACCGGGGAGCTGTTTTTT
CDR3aa: CASSTRQGLRDRRNTGELFF
j_gene: TRBJ2-2
abundance: -
v_gene: TRBV19
d_gene: TRBD1

CDR3nt: TGTGCCAGTACCCACGGGTCAGGGGGAAATCAGCCCCAGCATTTT
CDR3aa: CASTHGSGGNQPQHF
j_gene: TRBJ1-5
abundance: -
v_gene: TRBV19
d_gene: TRBD1

CDR3nt: TGCAGCGTTTCCGCTAGCGGGGGGCCTCAGAACACCGGGGAGCTGTTTTTT
CDR3aa: CSVSASGGPQNTGELFF
j_gene: TRBJ2-2
abundance: -
v_gene: TRBV29-1
d_gene: TRBD2

CDR3nt: TGCGCCAGCAGCCCATATGAGACTAGCGGGGGGGCCTCTACGCAGTATTTT
CDR3aa: CASSPYETSGGASTQYF
j_gene: TRBJ2-3
abundance: -
v_gene: TRBV4-3
d_gene: TRBD2

CDR3nt: TGTGCCAGCAGCTATCAGGGACAGGGGGGAGAAGCTTTCTTT
CDR3aa: CASSYQGQGGEAFF
j_gene: TRBJ1-1
abundance: -
v_gene: TRBV6-2/TRBV6-3
d_gene: TRBD1

CDR3nt: TGTGCCAGCAGCTTAGCGCGAGGGGAGCTGTTTTTT
CDR3aa: CASSLARGELFF
j_gene: TRBJ2-2
abundance: few
v_gene: TRBV7-9
d_gene: -

CDR3nt: TGTGCCAGCAGACCGGGGGCAGGGGGTAATGAAAAACTGTTTTTT
CDR3aa: CASRPGAGGNEKLFF
j_gene: TRBJ1-4
abundance: -
v_gene: TRBV7-9
d_gene: TRBD1

CDR3nt: TGTGCCACCAGCAGAGATTACGCAGGGACTAGCGGGGGGGCTCAGTTCTTC
CDR3aa: CATSRDYAGTSGGAQFF
j_gene: TRBJ2-1
abundance: -
v_gene: TRBV15
d_gene: TRBD2